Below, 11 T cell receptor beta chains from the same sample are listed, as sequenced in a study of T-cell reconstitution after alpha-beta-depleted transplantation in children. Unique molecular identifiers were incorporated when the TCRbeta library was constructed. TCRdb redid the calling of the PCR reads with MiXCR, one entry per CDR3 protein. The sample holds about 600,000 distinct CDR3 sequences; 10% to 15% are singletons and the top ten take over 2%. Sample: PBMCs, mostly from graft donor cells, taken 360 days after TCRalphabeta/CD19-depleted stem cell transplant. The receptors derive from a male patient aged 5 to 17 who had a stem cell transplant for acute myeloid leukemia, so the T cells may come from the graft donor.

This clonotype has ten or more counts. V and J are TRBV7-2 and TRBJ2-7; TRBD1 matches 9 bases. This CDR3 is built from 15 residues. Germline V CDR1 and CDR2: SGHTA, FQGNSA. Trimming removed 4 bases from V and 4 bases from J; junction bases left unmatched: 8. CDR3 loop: CASSWDRDRAYEQYF. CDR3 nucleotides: TGTGCCAGCAGCTGGGACCGGGACAGGGCTTACGAGCAGTACTTC.

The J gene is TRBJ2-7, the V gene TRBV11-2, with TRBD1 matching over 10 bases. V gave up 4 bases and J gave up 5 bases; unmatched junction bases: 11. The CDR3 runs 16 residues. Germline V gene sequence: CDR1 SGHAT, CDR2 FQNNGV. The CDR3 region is CASSWDRGTGVNEQYF. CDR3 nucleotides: TGTGCCAGCAGCTGGGATCGGGGGACAGGGGTCAACGAGCAGTACTTC.

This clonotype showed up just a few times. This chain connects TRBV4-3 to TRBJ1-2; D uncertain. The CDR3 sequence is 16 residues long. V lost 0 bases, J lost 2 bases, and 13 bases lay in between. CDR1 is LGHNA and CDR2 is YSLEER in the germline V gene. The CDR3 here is CASSQDTYGGNYGYTF. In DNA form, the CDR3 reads TGCGCCAGCAGCCAAGATACCTACGGAGGCAACTATGGCTACACCTTC.

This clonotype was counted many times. The CDR3 region has the DNA TGTGCCAGTACAGCGGAAGATGGGCTTAGCTCCTACAATGAGCAGTTCTTC. Protein product: CASTAEDGLSSYNEQFF. The chain couples TRBV27 to TRBJ2-1; maybe TRBD2 (5 bases). Germline V CDR1 and CDR2: MNHEY, SMNVEV (reference sequence). The CDR3 consists of 17 residues. V lost 9 bases and J 0 bases, leaving 21 bases between the germline ends.

CDR3 protein: CASSPKSASGPKPHNEQFF. CDR3 DNA sequence: TGTGCCAGCAGCCCAAAGTCGGCTAGCGGGCCCAAACCCCACAATGAGCAGTTCTTC. The V and J genes are TRBV3-1 and TRBJ2-1, with 8 bases identical to TRBD2. The CDR3 sequence is 19 residues long. Germline values: CDR1 LGHDT, CDR2 YNNKEL (reference sequence). The junction had 19 bases not matched to a gene; V was cut back by 4 bases and J by 5 bases.

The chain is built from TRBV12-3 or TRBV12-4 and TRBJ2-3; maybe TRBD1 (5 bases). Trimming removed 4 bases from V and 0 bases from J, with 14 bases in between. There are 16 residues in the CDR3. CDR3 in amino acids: CASSSRTSLSTDTQYF. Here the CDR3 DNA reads TGTGCCAGCAGTTCCCGGACATCCCTTAGCACAGATACGCAGTATTTT.

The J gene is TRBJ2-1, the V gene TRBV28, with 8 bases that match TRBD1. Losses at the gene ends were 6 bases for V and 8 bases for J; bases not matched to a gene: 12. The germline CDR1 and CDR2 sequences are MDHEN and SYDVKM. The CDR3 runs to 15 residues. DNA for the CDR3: TGTGCCAGCAGGATGGGACAGGCGGGAACCTATGAGCAGTTCTTC. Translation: CASRMGQAGTYEQFF.

The CDR3 nucleotides read TGCAGCGCCAGGACAGATCACTACGAGCAGTACTTC. Its translation is CSARTDHYEQYF. This rearrangement joins TRBV29-1 to TRBJ2-7, with D possibly being TRBD1 (6 bases). Germline V gene sequence: CDR1 SQVTM, CDR2 ANQGSEA. The CDR3 runs to 12 residues. With 7 bases removed from V and 3 bases from J, the gap between germline ends came to 13 bases.

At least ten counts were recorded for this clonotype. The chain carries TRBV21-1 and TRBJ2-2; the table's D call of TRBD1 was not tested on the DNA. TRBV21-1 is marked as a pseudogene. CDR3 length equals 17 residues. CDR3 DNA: TGTGCCAGCAGCCCCCCCGGGACAGGGCGGAACACCGGGGAGCTGTTTTTT. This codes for CASSPPGTGRNTGELFF.

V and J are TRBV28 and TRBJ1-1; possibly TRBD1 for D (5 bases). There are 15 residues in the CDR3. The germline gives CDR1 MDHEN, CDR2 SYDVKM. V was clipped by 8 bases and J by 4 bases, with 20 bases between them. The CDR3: CASGTLPGVGTEAFF. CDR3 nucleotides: TGTGCCAGCGGGACCCTCCCGGGGGTAGGCACTGAAGCTTTCTTT. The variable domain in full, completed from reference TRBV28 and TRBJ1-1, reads DVKVTQSSRYLVKRTGEKVFLECVQDMDHENMFWYRQDPGLGLRLIYFSYDVKMKEKGDIPEGYSVSREKKERFSLILESASTNQTSMYLCASGTLPGVGTEAFFGQGTRLTVV.

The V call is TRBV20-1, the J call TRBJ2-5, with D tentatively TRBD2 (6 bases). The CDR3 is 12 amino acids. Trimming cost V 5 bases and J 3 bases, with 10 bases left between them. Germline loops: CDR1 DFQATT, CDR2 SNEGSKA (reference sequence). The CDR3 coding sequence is TGCAGTGCTTGGGACTTTGAAGAGACCCAGTACTTC. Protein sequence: CSAWDFEETQYF.